This is a list of T cell receptor beta chains from one sample in a study of vaccination effects on CD4 cells after COVID-19. For these receptors, no antigen is known. Sequenced by immunoSEQ multiplex PCR; TCRdb stores in-frame clones only, minus some. The sample has tens of thousands of clones, 74% seen once. The starting material was CD4+ T cells from PBMCs cultured without peptide, obtained after COVID-19 vaccination. The receptors come from a human donor who received a COVID-19 vaccine. The CDR3 runs from the conserved cysteine through the conserved F or W. The D gene is left open where the match is weak. Expanded clones get a size class; other rows say once, few or many, or leave the size out.

v_call: TRBV5-4; clone_size: NA; d_call: NA; j_call: TRBJ2-5; cdr3_nt: TGTGCCAGCAGCCCGGACACGCTCCAAGAGACCCAGTACTTC; cdr3_aa: CASSPDTLQETQYF
v_call: TRBV11-1; clone_size: NA; d_call: NA; j_call: TRBJ2-7; cdr3_nt: TGTGCCAGCAGCTTAGAGTCCGGGACCCCGGCAGAGCAGTACTTC; cdr3_aa: CASSLESGTPAEQYF
v_call: TRBV13; clone_size: NA; d_call: NA; j_call: TRBJ2-2; cdr3_nt: TGTGCCAGCAGCTTAGGCCCGACCGGGGAGCTGTTTTTT; cdr3_aa: CASSLGPTGELFF
v_call: TRBV19; clone_size: NA; d_call: NA; j_call: TRBJ2-1; cdr3_nt: TGTGCCAGTAGTATAGATAATGCAAGAGGGGCCTACAATGAGCAGTTCTTC; cdr3_aa: CASSIDNARGAYNEQFF
v_call: TRBV28; clone_size: once; d_call: NA; j_call: TRBJ1-5; cdr3_nt: TGTGCCAGCAGTCCCCTCGAAAGCAATCAGCCCCAGCATTTT; cdr3_aa: CASSPLESNQPQHF
v_call: TRBV28; clone_size: few; d_call: TRBD1; j_call: TRBJ1-4; cdr3_nt: TGTGCCAGCAAATTTCAGGGGGCGCGCAGTGAAAAACTGTTTTTT; cdr3_aa: CASKFQGARSEKLFF
v_call: TRBV11-2; clone_size: NA; d_call: TRBD1; j_call: TRBJ1-2; cdr3_nt: TGTGCCAGCAGCTTTAGTCAGGGGGGCTATGGCTACACCTTC; cdr3_aa: CASSFSQGGYGYTF
v_call: TRBV6-1; clone_size: few; d_call: TRBD1; j_call: TRBJ1-5; cdr3_nt: TGTGCCAGCAGTGCGACCCGGGACAGGACTAATCAGCCCCAGCATTTT; cdr3_aa: CASSATRDRTNQPQHF
v_call: TRBV4-3; clone_size: once; d_call: NA; j_call: TRBJ2-1; cdr3_nt: TGCGCCAGCAGCCAAGATGGGCGGGGCACCTACAATGAGCAGTTCTTC; cdr3_aa: CASSQDGRGTYNEQFF
v_call: TRBV12-3/TRBV12-4; clone_size: NA; d_call: TRBD1; j_call: TRBJ2-7; cdr3_nt: TGTGCCAGCAAAGGACAGGGGTCCTACGAGCAGTACTTC; cdr3_aa: CASKGQGSYEQYF
v_call: TRBV4-1; clone_size: NA; d_call: NA; j_call: TRBJ1-5; cdr3_nt: TGCGCCAGCAGCCAAACCCCAGGGGAGAGCAATCAGCCCCAGCATTTT; cdr3_aa: CASSQTPGESNQPQHF
v_call: TRBV2; clone_size: few; d_call: TRBD1; j_call: TRBJ2-7; cdr3_nt: TGTGCCAGCAGTCTCTCCAGGGGGCCCAACGAGCAGTACTTC; cdr3_aa: CASSLSRGPNEQYF
v_call: TRBV4-1; clone_size: few; d_call: NA; j_call: TRBJ1-2; cdr3_nt: TGCGCCAGCAGCCGCCGGGACAATCGGCTCTCCCAACCCTATGGCTACACCTTC; cdr3_aa: CASSRRDNRLSQPYGYTF
v_call: TRBV19; clone_size: NA; d_call: NA; j_call: TRBJ2-3; cdr3_nt: TGTGCCAGTAGTCCCAGAGGAACAGATACGCAGTATTTT; cdr3_aa: CASSPRGTDTQYF
v_call: TRBV5-6; clone_size: NA; d_call: NA; j_call: TRBJ1-1; cdr3_nt: TGTGCCAGCAGCCGACAGCCAGGCACTGAAGCTTTCTTT; cdr3_aa: CASSRQPGTEAFF
v_call: TRBV6-5; clone_size: NA; d_call: NA; j_call: TRBJ1-5; cdr3_nt: TGTGCCAGCATGTGGGGACTCGGTCAGCCCCAGCATTTT; cdr3_aa: CASMWGLGQPQHF